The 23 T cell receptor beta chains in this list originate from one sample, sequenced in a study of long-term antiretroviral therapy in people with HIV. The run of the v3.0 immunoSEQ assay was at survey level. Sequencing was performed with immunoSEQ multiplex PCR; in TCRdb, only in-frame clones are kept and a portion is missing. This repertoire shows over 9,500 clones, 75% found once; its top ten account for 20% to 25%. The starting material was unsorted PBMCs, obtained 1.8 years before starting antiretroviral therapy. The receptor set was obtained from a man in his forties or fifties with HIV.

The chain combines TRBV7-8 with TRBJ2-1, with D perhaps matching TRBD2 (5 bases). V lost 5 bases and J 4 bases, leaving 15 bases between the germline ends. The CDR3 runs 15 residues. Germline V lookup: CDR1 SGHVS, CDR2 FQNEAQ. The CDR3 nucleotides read TGTGCCAGCAGCCCTCCCTGGACGGGATACAATGAGCAGTTCTTC. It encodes CASSPPWTGYNEQFF.

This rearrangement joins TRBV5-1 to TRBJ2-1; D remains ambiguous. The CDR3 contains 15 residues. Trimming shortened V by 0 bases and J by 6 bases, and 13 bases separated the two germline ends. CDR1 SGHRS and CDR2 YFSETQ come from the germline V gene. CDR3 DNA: TGCGCCAGCAGCTTGGGAGCGAGAGGTTCCAATGAGCAGTTCTTC. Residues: CASSLGARGSNEQFF.

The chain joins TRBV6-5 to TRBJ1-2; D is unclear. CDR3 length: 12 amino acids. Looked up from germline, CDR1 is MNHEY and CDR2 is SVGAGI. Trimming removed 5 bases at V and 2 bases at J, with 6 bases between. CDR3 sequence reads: CASSAANYGYTF. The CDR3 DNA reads TGTGCCAGCAGTGCAGCCAACTATGGCTACACCTTC.

The CDR3 region is CASSSDRVTGNTIYF. CDR3 bases: TGTGCCAGCAGCAGCGACAGGGTAACGGGAAACACCATATATTTT. The chain links TRBV11-2 to TRBJ1-3; TRBD1 aligns across 7 bases. The CDR3 consists of 15 residues. V lost 5 bases, J lost 4 bases, and 8 bases stayed unmatched. The V gene's germline CDR1 is SGHAT and CDR2 FQNNGV.

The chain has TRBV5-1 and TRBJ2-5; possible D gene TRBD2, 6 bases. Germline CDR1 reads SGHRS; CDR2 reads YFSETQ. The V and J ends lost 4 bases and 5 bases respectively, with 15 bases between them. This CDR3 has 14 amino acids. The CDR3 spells CASSRTSGGETQYF. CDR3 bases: TGCGCCAGCAGCAGGACATCTGGGGGGGAGACCCAGTACTTC.

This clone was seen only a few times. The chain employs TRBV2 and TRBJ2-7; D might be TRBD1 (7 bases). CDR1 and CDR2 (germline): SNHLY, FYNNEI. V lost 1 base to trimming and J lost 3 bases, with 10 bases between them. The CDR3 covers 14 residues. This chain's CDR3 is CASSEGQGGYEQYF. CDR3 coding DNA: TGTGCCAGCAGTGAAGGGCAGGGGGGCTACGAGCAGTACTTC.

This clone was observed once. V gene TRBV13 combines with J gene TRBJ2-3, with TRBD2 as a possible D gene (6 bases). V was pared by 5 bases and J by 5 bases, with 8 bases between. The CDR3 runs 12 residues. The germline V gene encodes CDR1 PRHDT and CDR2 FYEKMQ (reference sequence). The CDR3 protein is CASSAGGDTQYF. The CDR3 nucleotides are TGTGCCAGCAGCGCCGGGGGAGATACGCAGTATTTT.

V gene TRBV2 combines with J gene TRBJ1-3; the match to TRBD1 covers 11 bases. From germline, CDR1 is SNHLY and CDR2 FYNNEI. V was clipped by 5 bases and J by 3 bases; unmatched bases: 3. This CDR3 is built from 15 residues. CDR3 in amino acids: CASSPGTGGGNTIYF. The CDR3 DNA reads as TGTGCCAGCAGTCCCGGGACAGGGGGTGGAAACACCATATATTTT.

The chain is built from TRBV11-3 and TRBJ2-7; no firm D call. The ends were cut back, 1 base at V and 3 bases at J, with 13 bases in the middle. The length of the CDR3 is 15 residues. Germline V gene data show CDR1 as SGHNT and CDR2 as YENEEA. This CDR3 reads CASSLASTERYEQYF. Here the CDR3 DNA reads TGTGCCAGCAGCTTAGCGTCAACCGAGCGCTACGAGCAGTACTTC.

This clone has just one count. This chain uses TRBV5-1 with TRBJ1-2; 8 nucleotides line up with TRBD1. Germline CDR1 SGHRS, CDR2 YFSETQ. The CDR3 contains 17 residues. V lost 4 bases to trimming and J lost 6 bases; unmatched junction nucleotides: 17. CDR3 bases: TGCGCCAGCAGCCCCGAGCTACGAGGGACAGGTGAGGATGGCTACACCTTC. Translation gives CASSPELRGTGEDGYTF.

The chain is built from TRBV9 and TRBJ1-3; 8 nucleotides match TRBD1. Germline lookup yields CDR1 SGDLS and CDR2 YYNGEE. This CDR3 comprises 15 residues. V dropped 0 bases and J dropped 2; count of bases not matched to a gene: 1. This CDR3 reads CASSVEDRAGNTIYF. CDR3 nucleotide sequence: TGTGCCAGCAGCGTAGAGGACAGGGCTGGAAACACCATATATTTT. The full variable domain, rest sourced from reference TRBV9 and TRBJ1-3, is DSGVTQTPKHLITATGQRVTLRCSPRSGDLSVYWYQQSLDQGLQFLIQYYNGEERAKGNILERFSAQQFPDLHSELNLSSLELGDSALYFCASSVEDRAGNTIYFGEGSWLTVV.

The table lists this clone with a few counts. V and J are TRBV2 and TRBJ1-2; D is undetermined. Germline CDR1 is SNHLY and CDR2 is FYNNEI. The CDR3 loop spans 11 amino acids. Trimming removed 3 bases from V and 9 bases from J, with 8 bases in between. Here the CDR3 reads CASSDGFSYTF. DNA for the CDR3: TGTGCCAGCAGTGATGGGTTCAGCTACACCTTC.

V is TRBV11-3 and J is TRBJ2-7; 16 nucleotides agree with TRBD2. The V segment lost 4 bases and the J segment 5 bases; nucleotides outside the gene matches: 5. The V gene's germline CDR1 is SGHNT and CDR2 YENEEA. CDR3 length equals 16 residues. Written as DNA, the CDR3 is TGTGCCAGCAGCTCGGGACTAGCGGGGGGGCTCCACGAGCAGTACTTC. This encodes CASSSGLAGGLHEQYF.

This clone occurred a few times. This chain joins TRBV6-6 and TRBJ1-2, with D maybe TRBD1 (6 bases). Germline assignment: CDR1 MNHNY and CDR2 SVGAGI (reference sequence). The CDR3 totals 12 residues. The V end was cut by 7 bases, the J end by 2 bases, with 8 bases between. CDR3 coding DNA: TGTGCCAGCATTCAGGGGAACTATGGCTACACCTTC. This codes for CASIQGNYGYTF.

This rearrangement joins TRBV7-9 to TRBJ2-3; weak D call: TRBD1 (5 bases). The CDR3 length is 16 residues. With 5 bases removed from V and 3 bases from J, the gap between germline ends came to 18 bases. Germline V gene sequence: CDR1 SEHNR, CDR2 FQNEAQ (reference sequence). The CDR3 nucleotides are TGTGCCAGCAGCCCCAAGTACAGGATTGGGACAGATACGCAGTATTTT. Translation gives CASSPKYRIGTDTQYF.

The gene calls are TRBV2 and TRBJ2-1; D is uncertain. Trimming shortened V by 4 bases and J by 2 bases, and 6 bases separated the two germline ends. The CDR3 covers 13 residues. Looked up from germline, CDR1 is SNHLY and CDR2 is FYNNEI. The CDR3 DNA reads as TGTGCCAGCAGTGGTACAGCCTACAATGAGCAGTTCTTC. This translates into CASSGTAYNEQFF. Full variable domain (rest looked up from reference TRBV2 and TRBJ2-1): EPEVTQTPSHQVTQMGQEVILRCVPISNHLYFYWYRQILGQKVEFLVSFYNNEISEKSEIFDDQFSVERPDGSNFTLKIRSTKLEDSAMYFCASSGTAYNEQFFGPGTRLTVL.

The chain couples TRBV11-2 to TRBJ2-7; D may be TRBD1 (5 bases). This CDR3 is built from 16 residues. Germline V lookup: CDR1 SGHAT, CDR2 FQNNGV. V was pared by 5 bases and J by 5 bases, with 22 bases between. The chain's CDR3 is CASSPGLGQGDHEQYF. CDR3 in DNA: TGTGCCAGCAGCCCAGGTTTAGGGCAGGGCGACCACGAGCAGTACTTC.

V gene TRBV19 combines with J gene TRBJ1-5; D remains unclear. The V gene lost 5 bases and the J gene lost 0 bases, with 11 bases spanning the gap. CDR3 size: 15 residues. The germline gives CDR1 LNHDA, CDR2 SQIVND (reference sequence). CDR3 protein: CASSFHLYSNQPQHF. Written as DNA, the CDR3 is TGTGCCAGTAGTTTCCACCTTTATAGCAATCAGCCCCAGCATTTT.

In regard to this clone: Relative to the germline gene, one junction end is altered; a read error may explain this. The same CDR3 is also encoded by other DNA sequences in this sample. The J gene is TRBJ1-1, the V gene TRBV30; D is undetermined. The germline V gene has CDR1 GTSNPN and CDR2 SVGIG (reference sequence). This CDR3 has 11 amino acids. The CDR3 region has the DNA TGTGCCTCCTCGGCAGGAGTCACTCACATCTTT. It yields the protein CASSAGVTHIF.

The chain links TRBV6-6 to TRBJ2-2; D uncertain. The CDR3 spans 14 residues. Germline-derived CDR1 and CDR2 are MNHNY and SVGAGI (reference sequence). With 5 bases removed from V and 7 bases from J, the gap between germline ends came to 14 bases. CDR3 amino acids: CASSPRPAGGELFF. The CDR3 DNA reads TGTGCCAGCAGTCCCCGTCCGGCCGGCGGGGAGCTGTTTTTT.

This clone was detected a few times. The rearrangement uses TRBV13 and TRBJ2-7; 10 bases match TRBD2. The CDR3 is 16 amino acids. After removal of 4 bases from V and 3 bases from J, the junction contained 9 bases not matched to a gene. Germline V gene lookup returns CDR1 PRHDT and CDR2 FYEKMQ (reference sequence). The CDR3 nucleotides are TGTGCCAGCAGCTCCACGAGCGGGGGGGAAGGCTACGAGCAGTACTTC. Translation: CASSSTSGGEGYEQYF.

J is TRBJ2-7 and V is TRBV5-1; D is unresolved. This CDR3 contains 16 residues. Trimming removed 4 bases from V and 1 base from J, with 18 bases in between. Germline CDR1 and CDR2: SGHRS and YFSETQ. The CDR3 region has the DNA TGCGCCAGCAGCCCTACGACTGTACCGCTTTCCTACGAGCAGTACTTC. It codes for CASSPTTVPLSYEQYF. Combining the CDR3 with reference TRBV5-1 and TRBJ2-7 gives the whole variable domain KAGVTQTPRYLIKTRGQQVTLSCSPISGHRSVSWYQQTPGQGLQFLFEYFSETQRNKGNFPGRFSGRQFSNSRSEMNVSTLELGDSALYLCASSPTTVPLSYEQYFGPGTRLTVT.

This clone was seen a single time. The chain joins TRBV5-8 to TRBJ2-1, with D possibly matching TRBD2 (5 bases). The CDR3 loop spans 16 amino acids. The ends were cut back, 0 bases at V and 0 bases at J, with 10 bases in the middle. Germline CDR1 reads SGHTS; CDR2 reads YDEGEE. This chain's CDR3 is CASSLDRGSSYNEQFF. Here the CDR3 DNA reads TGTGCCAGCAGCTTGGACCGGGGAAGCTCCTACAATGAGCAGTTCTTC.